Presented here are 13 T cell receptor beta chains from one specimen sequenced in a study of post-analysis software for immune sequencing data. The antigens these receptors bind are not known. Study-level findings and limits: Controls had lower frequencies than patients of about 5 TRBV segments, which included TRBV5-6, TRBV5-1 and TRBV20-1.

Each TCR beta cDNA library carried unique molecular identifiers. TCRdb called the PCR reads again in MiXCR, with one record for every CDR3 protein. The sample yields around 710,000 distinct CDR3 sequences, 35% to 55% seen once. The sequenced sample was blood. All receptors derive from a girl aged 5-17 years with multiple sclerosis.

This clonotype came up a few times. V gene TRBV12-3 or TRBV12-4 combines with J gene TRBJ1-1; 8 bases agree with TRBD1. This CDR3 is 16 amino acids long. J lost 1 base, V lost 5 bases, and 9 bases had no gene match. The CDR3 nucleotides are TGTGCCAGCAGTCTCGGACAGGGTGCGGGGAACACTGAAGCTTTCTTT. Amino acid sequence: CASSLGQGAGNTEAFF.

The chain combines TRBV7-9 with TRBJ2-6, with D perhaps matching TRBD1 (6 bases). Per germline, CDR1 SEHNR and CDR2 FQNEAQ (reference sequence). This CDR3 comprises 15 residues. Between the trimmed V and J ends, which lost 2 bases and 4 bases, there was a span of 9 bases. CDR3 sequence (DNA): TGTGCCAGCAGCTTAATTGGGGGCGGGGCCAACGTCCTGACTTTC. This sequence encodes CASSLIGGGANVLTF.

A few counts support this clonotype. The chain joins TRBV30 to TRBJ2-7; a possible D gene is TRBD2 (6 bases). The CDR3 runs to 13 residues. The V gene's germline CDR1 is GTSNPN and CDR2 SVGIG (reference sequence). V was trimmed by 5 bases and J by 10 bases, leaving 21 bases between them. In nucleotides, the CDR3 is TGTGCCTGGGGGCCGGGGAGGACCTCCGTTCAGTACTTC. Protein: CAWGPGRTSVQYF.

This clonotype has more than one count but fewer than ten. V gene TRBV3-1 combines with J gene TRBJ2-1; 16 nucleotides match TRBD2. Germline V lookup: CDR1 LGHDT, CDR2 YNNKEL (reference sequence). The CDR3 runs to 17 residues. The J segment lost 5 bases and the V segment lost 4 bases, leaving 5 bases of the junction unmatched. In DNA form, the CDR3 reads TGTGCCAGCAGCCTGGGACTAGCGGGAGGGCCCAACAATGAGCAGTTCTTC. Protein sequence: CASSLGLAGGPNNEQFF.

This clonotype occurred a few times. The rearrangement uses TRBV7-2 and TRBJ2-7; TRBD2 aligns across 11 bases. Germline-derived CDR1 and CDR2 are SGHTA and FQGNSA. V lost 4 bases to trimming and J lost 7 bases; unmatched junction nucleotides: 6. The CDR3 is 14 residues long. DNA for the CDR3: TGTGCCAGCAGCTATAGCGGGGGGGCGGGAGAGCAGTACTTC. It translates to CASSYSGGAGEQYF.

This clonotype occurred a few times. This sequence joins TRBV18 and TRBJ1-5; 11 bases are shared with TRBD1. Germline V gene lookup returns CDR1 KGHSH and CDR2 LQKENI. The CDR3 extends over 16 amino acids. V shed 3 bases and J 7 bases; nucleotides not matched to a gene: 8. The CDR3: CASSPGDRGSWQPQHF. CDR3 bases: TGTGCCAGCTCACCCGGGGACAGGGGGTCTTGGCAGCCCCAGCATTTT.

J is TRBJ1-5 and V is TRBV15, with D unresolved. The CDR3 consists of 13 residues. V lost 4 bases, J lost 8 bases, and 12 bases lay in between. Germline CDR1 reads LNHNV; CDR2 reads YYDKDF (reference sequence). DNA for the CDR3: TGTGCCACCAGCACCCGTACGCATGAGCCCCAGCATTTT. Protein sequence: CATSTRTHEPQHF.

This CDR3 reads CATSREHGFGANEQFF. CDR3 bases: TGTGCCACCAGCAGAGAACATGGATTTGGGGCCAATGAGCAGTTCTTC. V gene TRBV15 combines with J gene TRBJ2-1; the D gene is possibly TRBD1 (5 bases). Germline CDR1 is LNHNV and CDR2 is YYDKDF (reference sequence). The CDR3 is 16 amino acids. V was shortened by 0 bases and J by 6 bases, with 15 bases between the two germline ends.

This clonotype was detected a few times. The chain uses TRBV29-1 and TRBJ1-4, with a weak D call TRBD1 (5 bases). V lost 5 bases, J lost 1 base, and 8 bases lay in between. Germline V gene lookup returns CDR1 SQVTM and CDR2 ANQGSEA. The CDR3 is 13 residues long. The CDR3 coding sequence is TGCAGCGTTTCAGGGTTAACTAATGAAAAACTGTTTTTT. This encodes CSVSGLTNEKLFF. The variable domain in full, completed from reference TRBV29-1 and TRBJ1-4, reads SAVISQKPSRDICQRGTSLTIQCQVDSQVTMMFWYRQQPGQSLTLIATANQGSEATYESGFVIDKFPISRPNLTFSTLTVSNMSPEDSSIYLCSVSGLTNEKLFFGSGTQLSVL.

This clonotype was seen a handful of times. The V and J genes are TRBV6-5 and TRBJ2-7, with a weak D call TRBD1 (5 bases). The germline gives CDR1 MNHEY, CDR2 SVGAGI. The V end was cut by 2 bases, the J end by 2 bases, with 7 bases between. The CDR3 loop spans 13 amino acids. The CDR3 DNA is TGTGCCAGCAGTTACGGGGCCCCCTACGAGCAGTACTTC. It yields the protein CASSYGAPYEQYF.

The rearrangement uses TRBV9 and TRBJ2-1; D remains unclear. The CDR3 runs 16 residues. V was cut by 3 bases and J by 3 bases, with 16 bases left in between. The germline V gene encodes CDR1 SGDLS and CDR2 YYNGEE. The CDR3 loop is CASSAASGSLYNEQFF. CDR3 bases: TGTGCCAGCAGCGCAGCTTCCGGCTCGCTCTACAATGAGCAGTTCTTC. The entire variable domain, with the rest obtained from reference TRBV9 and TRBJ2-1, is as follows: DSGVTQTPKHLITATGQRVTLRCSPRSGDLSVYWYQQSLDQGLQFLIQYYNGEERAKGNILERFSAQQFPDLHSELNLSSLELGDSALYFCASSAASGSLYNEQFFGPGTRLTVL.

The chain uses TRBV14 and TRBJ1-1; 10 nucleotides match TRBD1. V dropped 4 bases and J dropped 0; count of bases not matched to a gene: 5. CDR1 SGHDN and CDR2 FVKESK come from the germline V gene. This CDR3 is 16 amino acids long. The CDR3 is CASSLRTGGMNTEAFF. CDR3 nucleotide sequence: TGTGCCAGCAGCCTTCGGACAGGGGGTATGAACACTGAAGCTTTCTTT.

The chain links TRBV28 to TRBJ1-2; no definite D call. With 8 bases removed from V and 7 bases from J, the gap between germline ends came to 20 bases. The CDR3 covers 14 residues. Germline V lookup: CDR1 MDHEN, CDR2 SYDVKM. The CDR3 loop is CASRKGMSMGGYTF. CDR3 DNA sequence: TGTGCCAGCCGAAAGGGAATGTCGATGGGTGGCTACACCTTC.